This section outlines one T cell receptor (beta chain) sequence together with its context. The target antigen is unknown. This entry belongs to a study of cytomegalovirus exposure and HLA in healthy donors. Study conclusions and caveats: The study flagged some 170 TCR beta chains as cytomegalovirus-associated. According to a later analysis, TCR clusters from the first cohort tended to co-occur in the 110 or so validation repertoires. The CMV antigen specificity of a few CMV-associated chains was confirmed through in vitro analysis.

Using immunoSEQ multiplex PCR, the repertoire was profiled, and TCRdb retains in-frame clones only, with some absent. The sample holds 130,000 or so clones, 89% seen once. The donors were part of the validation cohort of over a hundred subjects. That cohort was separate from the first cohort, which comprised fewer than 800 subjects. Germline CDR1 is MGHRA and CDR2 is YSYEKL. J gave up 5 bases and V 1 base, and 3 bases lay outside the gene matches. This CDR3 is 14 amino acids long. This clonotype was sampled from a woman in her late teens or twenties in good health and CMV-seropositive. This chain connects TRBV4-1 to TRBJ2-5; 8 nucleotides agree with TRBD1. Sequencing was done on a sample of PBMCs. In DNA, the CDR3 is TGCGCCAGCAGCCAAGGCAGGGGGCGGGAGACCCAGTACTTC. Its protein product is CASSQGRGRETQYF.